This passage covers 10 T cell receptor beta chains from one sample sequenced in a study of blood T cell repertoires in COVID-19. TCRdb keeps only in-frame clones here, not all; method: immunoSEQ multiplex PCR. The table has 75,000 to 95,000 clones, around 88% seen once; the top ten hold 5.4%. Sequencing was carried out using peripheral blood. The source of these receptors is a man aged 60 to 69 with acute or convalescent COVID-19.

This rearrangement joins TRBV4-3 to TRBJ2-3; 7 bases map to TRBD2. V was clipped by 0 bases and J by 6 bases; unmatched bases: 6. The germline CDR1 and CDR2 sequences are LGHNA and YSLEER. This CDR3 spans 15 amino acids. As DNA, the CDR3 is TGCGCCAGCAGCCAAGAAGGCCGCGGGGGTGATACGCAGTATTTT. This encodes CASSQEGRGGDTQYF.

This clone appeared a few times. This chain uses TRBV4-3 with TRBJ2-3; 7 bases match TRBD2. CDR1 and CDR2 from the germline V gene are LGHNA and YSLEER. V shed 5 bases, J shed 1 base, and the junction held 3 bases outside the gene matches. The CDR3 contains 14 residues. The CDR3 protein is CASSMLAGTDTQYF. The CDR3 DNA follows: TGCGCCAGCAGCATGCTAGCGGGCACAGATACGCAGTATTTT.

CDR3: CASSPDSFYSPLHF. The CDR3 DNA sequence: TGTGCCAGCAGCCCGGACAGTTTCTATTCACCCCTCCACTTT. The V call is TRBV7-2, the J call TRBJ1-6, with D possibly matching TRBD1 (6 bases). Deletions cut 5 bases from V and 8 bases from J, with 13 bases between. This CDR3 is 14 amino acids long. Per the germline V gene, CDR1 is SGHTA and CDR2 is FQGNSA.

This chain connects TRBV5-1 to TRBJ1-1; the match to TRBD1 covers 7 bases. V lost 4 bases, J lost 2 bases, and 11 bases stayed unmatched. The CDR3 extends over 16 amino acids. The germline V gene encodes CDR1 SGHRS and CDR2 YFSETQ. The CDR3 region is CASSQSGGGGNTEAFF. The CDR3 nucleotides are TGCGCCAGCAGCCAATCGGGAGGGGGCGGTAACACTGAAGCTTTCTTT.

The rearrangement links TRBV2 to TRBJ1-4; 7 nucleotides line up with TRBD1. This CDR3 contains 16 residues. In germline, CDR1 is SNHLY, CDR2 FYNNEI. The V and J ends lost 5 bases and 3 bases, in that order; junction bases with no gene match: 9. The CDR3 nucleotides read TGTGCCAGCAGTCGACAGGGCCAGCTGTCTAATGAAAAACTGTTTTTT. Translating gives CASSRQGQLSNEKLFF. The full variable domain, its missing parts supplied by reference TRBV2 and TRBJ1-4, is EPEVTQTPSHQVTQMGQEVILRCVPISNHLYFYWYRQILGQKVEFLVSFYNNEISEKSEIFDDQFSVERPDGSNFTLKIRSTKLEDSAMYFCASSRQGQLSNEKLFFGSGTQLSVL.

The chain uses TRBV5-3 and TRBJ2-3, with a tentative D call TRBD2 (5 bases). TRBV5-3 is sorted into the ORF group, with uncertain function. With 10 bases removed from V and 4 bases from J, the gap between germline ends came to 25 bases. The CDR3 totals 16 residues. The CDR3 here is CAPRVPQLASADTQYF. In nucleotides, the CDR3 is TGTGCCCCCCGGGTTCCCCAGCTAGCAAGTGCAGATACGCAGTATTTT.

The V call is TRBV13, the J call TRBJ1-4; D remains ambiguous. Germline lookup yields CDR1 PRHDT and CDR2 FYEKMQ (reference sequence). The CDR3 covers 13 residues. V lost 6 bases and J 2 bases, leaving 7 bases between the germline ends. The CDR3 is CASSRVTNEKLFF. In nucleotides, the CDR3 is TGTGCCAGCAGTAGAGTCACTAATGAAAAACTGTTTTTT.

The chain employs TRBV13 and TRBJ1-4, with 9 bases matching TRBD1. The ends lost 2 bases at V and 8 bases at J; junction bases unmatched: 6. The CDR3 runs to 15 residues. In germline, CDR1 is PRHDT, CDR2 FYEKMQ (reference sequence). The DNA of the CDR3 is TGTGCCAGCAGCTTAATGGGGACAGGGTTAGAAAAACTGTTTTTT. This gives the protein CASSLMGTGLEKLFF.

J is TRBJ2-4 and V is TRBV6-5; 11 nucleotides line up with TRBD2. CDR1 and CDR2 from the germline V gene are MNHEY and SVGAGI. This CDR3 region has 15 residues. The V gene end was trimmed by 4 bases and the J gene end by 7 bases; junction bases not matched to a gene: 6. The CDR3 DNA is TGTGCCAGCAGTTCCAATAGCGGGGGGGCGAACATTCAGTACTTC. Protein: CASSSNSGGANIQYF.

The chain uses TRBV5-4 and TRBJ1-2; the D is unclear. Deletions cut 4 bases from V and 4 bases from J, with 11 bases between. This CDR3 contains 13 residues. The V gene's germline CDR1 is SGHNT and CDR2 YYREEE (reference sequence). CDR3 in DNA: TGTGCCAGCAGCCGAGCGGCCATCTATGGCTACACCTTC. Translating it yields CASSRAAIYGYTF.